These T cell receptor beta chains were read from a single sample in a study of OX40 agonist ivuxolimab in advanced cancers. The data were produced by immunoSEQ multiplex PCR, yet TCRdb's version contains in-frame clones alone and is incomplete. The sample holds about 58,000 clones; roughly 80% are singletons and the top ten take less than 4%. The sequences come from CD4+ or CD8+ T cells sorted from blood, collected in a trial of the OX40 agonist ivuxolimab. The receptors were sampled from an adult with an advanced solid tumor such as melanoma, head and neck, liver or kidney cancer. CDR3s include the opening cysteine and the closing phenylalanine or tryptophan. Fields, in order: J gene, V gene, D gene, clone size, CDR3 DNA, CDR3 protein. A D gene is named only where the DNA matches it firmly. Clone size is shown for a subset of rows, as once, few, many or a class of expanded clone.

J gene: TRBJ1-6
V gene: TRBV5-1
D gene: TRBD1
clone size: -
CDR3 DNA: TGCGCCAGCAGCTGGAGGTACACAGGGGCGCCGAGGAATTCACCCCTCCACTTT
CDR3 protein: CASSWRYTGAPRNSPLHF

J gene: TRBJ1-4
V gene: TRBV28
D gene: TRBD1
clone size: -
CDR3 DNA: TGTGCCACCTCGACAGGGGAAATTGAAAAACTGTTTTTT
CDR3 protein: CATSTGEIEKLFF

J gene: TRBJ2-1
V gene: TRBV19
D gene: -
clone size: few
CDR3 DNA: TGTGCCAGTGGGGAGAGGGGCAATGAGCAGTTCTTC
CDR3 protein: CASGERGNEQFF

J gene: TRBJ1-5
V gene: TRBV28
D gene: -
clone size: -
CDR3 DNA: TGTGCCAGCAGTTTGTCGGGGGCCAGTCAGCCCCAGCATTTT
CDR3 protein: CASSLSGASQPQHF

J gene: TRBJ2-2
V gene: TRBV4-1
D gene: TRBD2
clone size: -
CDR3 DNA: TGCGCCAGCAGCCAAGTTGGGACTAGCGGTGTAAGGGAGCTGTTTTTT
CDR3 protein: CASSQVGTSGVRELFF

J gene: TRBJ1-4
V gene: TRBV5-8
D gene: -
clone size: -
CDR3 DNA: TGTGCCAGCAGTTCGGGAGTCGGGACAATTAATGAAAAACTGTTTTTT
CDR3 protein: CASSSGVGTINEKLFF

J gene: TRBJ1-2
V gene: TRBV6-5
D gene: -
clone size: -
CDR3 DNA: TGTGCCAGCAGTTACGACGGTAACAATGGCTACACCTTC
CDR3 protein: CASSYDGNNGYTF

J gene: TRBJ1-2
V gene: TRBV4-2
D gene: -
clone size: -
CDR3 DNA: TGTGCCAGCAGCCAAGAGGAACAGAGCTATGGCTACACCTTC
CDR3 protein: CASSQEEQSYGYTF

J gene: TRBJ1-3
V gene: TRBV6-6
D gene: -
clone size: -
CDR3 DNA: TGTGCCAGCAGTGACGACGGGACTCTAGGAAACACCATATATTTT
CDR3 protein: CASSDDGTLGNTIYF

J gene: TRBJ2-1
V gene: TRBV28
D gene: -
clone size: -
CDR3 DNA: TGTGCCAGCAGTCCGCCGGTCAGAAAGGGCCTAAAGCAGTTCTTC
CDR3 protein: CASSPPVRKGLKQFF

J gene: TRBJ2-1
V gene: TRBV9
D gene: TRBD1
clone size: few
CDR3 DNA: TGTGCCAGCAGCGTAGGTATAGGGGGCATGGAATATGAGCAGTTCTTC
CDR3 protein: CASSVGIGGMEYEQFF

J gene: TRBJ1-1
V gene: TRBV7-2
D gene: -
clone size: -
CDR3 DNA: TGTGCCAGCAGACCGGTAGGGGGAACTGAAGCTTTCTTT
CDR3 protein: CASRPVGGTEAFF

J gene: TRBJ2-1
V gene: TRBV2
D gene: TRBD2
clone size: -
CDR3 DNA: TGTGCCAGCAGTGAGCTAGCGGGGGAGGGCAATGAGCAGTTCTTC
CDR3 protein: CASSELAGEGNEQFF

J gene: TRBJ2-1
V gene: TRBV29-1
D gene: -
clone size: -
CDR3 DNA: TGCAGCGTTCACCGGGACGGAGAAGTATACAATGAGCAGTTCTTC
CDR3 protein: CSVHRDGEVYNEQFF

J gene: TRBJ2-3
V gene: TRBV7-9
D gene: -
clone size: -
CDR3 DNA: TGTGCCAGCAGCTTACTCATCTTCGGCACAGATACGCAGTATTTT
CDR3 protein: CASSLLIFGTDTQYF

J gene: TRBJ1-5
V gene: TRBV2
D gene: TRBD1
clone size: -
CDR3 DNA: TGTGCCAGCAGTCCACAGGGGGAGAGCAATCAGCCCCAGCATTTT
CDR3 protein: CASSPQGESNQPQHF

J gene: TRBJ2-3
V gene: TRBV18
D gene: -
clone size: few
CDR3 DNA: TGTGCCAGCTCACAAAGTAGCACAGATACGCAGTATTTT
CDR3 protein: CASSQSSTDTQYF

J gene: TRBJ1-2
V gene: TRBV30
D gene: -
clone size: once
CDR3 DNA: TGTGCCTGGAGTTTCGGGCTCGGGGCTGATGGCTACACCTTC
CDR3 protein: CAWSFGLGADGYTF

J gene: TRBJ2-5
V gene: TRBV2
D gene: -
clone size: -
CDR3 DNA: TGTGCCAGCAGGGCCCGGGTAGATCAAGAGACCCAGTACTTC
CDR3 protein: CASRARVDQETQYF

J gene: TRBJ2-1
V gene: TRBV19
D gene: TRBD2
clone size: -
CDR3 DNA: TGTGCCAGTAGTATAGAAGAGCGGGGGGGACAGTTCTTC
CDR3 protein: CASSIEERGGQFF

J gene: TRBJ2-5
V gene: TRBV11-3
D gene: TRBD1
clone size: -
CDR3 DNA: TGTGCCAGCAGCTTAGGACAGGGACGGGAGACCCAGTACTTC
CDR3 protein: CASSLGQGRETQYF

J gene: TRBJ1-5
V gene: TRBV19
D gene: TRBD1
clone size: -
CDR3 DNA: TGTGCCAGTAGTTTTCGAAGGACAGGGGGCTTTCCCCAGCATTTT
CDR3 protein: CASSFRRTGGFPQHF

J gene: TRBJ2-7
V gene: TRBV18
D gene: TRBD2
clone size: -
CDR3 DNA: TGTGCCAGCTCGGAGCCACTAGCGGGCGTCTCCTACGAGCAGTACTTC
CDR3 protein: CASSEPLAGVSYEQYF

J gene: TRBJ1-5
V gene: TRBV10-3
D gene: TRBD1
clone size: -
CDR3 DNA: TGTGCCATCAGTAGGACAGGGGTCGGCAATCAGCCCCAGCATTTT
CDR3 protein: CAISRTGVGNQPQHF

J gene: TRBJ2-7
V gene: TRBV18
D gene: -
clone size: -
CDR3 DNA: TGTGCCAGCTCACTCTTCGAAGAGCAGTACTTC
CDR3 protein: CASSLFEEQYF

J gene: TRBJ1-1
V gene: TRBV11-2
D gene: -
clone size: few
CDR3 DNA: TGTGCCAGCAGCTCTGGGGGGCTCGGGAACACTGAAGCTTTCTTT
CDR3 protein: CASSSGGLGNTEAFF

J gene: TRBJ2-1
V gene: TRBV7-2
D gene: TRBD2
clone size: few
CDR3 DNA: TGTGCCAGCAACCCGGGACTAGCGGGGCTGACCTCCTACAATGAGCAGTTCTTC
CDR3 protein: CASNPGLAGLTSYNEQFF

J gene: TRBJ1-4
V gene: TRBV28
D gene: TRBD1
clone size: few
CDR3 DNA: TGTGCCAGCGGGCGACAGGGAGGTAATGAAAAACTGTTTTTT
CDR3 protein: CASGRQGGNEKLFF

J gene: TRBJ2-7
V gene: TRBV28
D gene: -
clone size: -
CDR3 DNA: TGTGCCAGCTCCTGGTTTAACCAGCTCTACGAGCAGTACTTC
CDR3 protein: CASSWFNQLYEQYF

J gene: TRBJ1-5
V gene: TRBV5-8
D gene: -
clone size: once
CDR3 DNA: TGTGCCAGCAGCTTGGGGGCCGGGCCAGGGGATCAGCCCCAGCATTTT
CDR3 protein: CASSLGAGPGDQPQHF

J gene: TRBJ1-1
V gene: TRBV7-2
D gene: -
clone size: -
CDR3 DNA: TGTGCCAGCAGCTTTGGGACATGGAACACTGAAGCTTTCTTT
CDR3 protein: CASSFGTWNTEAFF

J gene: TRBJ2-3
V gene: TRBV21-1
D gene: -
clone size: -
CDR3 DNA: TGTGCCAGCACCATCCAGGGACTAGCGGGGGGTACCGTTGACACAGATACGCAGTATTTT
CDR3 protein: CASTIQGLAGGTVDTDTQYF

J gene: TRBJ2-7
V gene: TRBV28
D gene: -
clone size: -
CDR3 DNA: TGTGCCAGCAGCTACGGACACGTAAGGATGTACTTC
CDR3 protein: CASSYGHVRMYF

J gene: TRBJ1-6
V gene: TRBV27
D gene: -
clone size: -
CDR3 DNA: TGTGCCAGCAGTTTATATACGGCATGGGATAATTCACCCCTCCACTTT
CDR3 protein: CASSLYTAWDNSPLHF

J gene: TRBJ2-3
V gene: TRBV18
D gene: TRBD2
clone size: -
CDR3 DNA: TGTGCCAGCTCACGGCTAGCGGGGGGCACAGATACGCAGTATTTT
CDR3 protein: CASSRLAGGTDTQYF

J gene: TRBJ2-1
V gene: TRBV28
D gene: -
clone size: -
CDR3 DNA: TGTGCCAGCAGGAGTCACCAAAGCTACAATGAGCAGTTCTTC
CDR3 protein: CASRSHQSYNEQFF

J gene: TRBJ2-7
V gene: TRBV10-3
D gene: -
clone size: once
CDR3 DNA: TGTGCCATCAGTGGTAGGGGGGGGCAGTACTTC
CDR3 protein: CAISGRGGQYF

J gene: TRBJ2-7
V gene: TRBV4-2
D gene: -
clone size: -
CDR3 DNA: TGTGCCAGCAGCCAGGGGCGCGGGGCCCCCTACGAGCAGTACTTC
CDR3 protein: CASSQGRGAPYEQYF

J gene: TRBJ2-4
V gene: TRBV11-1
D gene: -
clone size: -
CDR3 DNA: TGTGCCAGCAGCCCACAGGGAGCCAAAAACATTCAGTACTTC
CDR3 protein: CASSPQGAKNIQYF

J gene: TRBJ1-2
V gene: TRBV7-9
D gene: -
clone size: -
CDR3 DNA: TGTGCCAGCAGCTTACGGCAGGGGAACTATGGCTACACCTTC
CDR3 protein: CASSLRQGNYGYTF

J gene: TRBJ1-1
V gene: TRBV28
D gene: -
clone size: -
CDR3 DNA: TGTGCCAGCAGTTCGGTGAACACTGAAGCTTTCTTT
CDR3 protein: CASSSVNTEAFF

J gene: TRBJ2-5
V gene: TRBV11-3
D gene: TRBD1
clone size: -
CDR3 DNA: TGTGCCAGCAGCCGCCGGGACAGGGGCTTGTACCAAGAGACCCAGTACTTC
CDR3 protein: CASSRRDRGLYQETQYF

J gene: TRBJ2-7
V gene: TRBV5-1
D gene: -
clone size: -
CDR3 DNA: TGCGCCAGCAGTTCCCTCTACGAGCAGTACTTC
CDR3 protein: CASSSLYEQYF

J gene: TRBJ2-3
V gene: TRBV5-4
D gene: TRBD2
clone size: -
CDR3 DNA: TGTGCCAGCAGCTTGGAACGCGGGGGGTACACAGATACGCAGTATTTT
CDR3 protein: CASSLERGGYTDTQYF

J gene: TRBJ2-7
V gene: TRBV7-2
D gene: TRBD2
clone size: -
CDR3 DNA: TGTGCCAGCAGCCCAGGGTCGAGGCGGGGGGATGAACAGTACTTC
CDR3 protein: CASSPGSRRGDEQYF

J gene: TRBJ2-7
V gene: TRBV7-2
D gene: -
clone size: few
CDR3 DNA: TGTGCCAGCAGCTTAAGCTCCTACGAGCAGTACTTC
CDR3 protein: CASSLSSYEQYF

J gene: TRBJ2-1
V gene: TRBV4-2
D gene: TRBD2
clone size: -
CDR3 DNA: TGTGCCAGCAGCCAAGATCGGATCGGGGGGGCCACTGAGCAGTTCTTC
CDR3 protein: CASSQDRIGGATEQFF

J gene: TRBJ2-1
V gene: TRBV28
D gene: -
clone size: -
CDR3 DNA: TGTGCCAGCAGTCCGCAGTCGGGGAACAATGAGCAGTTCTTC
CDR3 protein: CASSPQSGNNEQFF

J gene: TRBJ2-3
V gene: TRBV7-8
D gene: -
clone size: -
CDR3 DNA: TGTGCCAGCAGCTTAACGAGGGATACGCAGTATTTT
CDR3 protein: CASSLTRDTQYF

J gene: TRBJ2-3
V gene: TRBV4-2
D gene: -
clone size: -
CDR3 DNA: TGTGCCAGCAGCCAAGATCAGGTGGGGGGGCGGTCCACGCAGTATTTT
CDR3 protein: CASSQDQVGGRSTQYF

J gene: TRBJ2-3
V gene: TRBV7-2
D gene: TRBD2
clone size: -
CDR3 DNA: TGTGCCAGCAGCACCACGTTGGGGGGGGGTAGAGATACGCAGTATTTT
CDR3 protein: CASSTTLGGGRDTQYF